This T cell receptor beta chain emerged from a study of blood T cell repertoires in COVID-19. About the research overall: Nucleic acid was either cDNA or gDNA, and it came from T cells, B-cell-depleted T cells, or PBMCs.

The protocol was immunoSEQ multiplex PCR, while the TCRdb copy is restricted to in-frame clones and leaves out a portion. The table shows about 410,000 clones, with 89% occurring only once. Germline CDR1 reads SQVTM; CDR2 reads ANQGSEA. V shed 6 bases, J shed 7 bases, and the junction held 11 bases outside the gene matches. This CDR3 contains 13 residues. Enrollment of patients from Seattle took place during active infection, with longitudinal follow-up. The sequence derives from a woman aged 40-49 years with COVID-19, enrolled during active disease. V is TRBV29-1 and J is TRBJ1-2, with TRBD1 matching 7 bases. The sequencing sample was made of peripheral blood. The CDR3 spells CSVETTGVGGYTF. The CDR3 nucleotides are TGCAGCGTCGAAACTACAGGGGTCGGTGGCTACACCTTC.